This T cell receptor (beta chain) derives from a study of OX40 agonist ivuxolimab in advanced cancers. Findings of the study overall: Clonal expansion by week 6 occurred in CD4+ and CD8+ blood T cells (at 0.1 to 3.0 mg/kg). Relatively little clonal expansion, among the lowest observed, appeared in partial responders at 0.1-3.0 mg/kg. There were, on average, more expanded clones in CD8+ T cells than in CD4+. Several nonresponders also turned out to have low normalized T-cell clonal expansion.

The CDR3 has 17 amino acids. Germline V gene data show CDR1 as MGHDK and CDR2 as SYGVNS. The V gene lost 2 bases and the J gene lost 0 bases, with 11 bases spanning the gap. Libraries were prepared by immunoSEQ multiplex PCR; TCRdb keeps only in-frame clonotypes and omits some of them. The sample lists about 93,000 clones, roughly 92% occurring once. Notes on this clone: No antigen is known for it.

Specimen: CD4+ or CD8+ T cells sorted from blood, collected in a trial of the OX40 agonist ivuxolimab. This TCR came from an adult with an advanced solid tumor such as melanoma, head and neck, liver or kidney cancer. The genes are TRBV25-1 and TRBJ2-6, with D perhaps matching TRBD2 (5 bases). CDR3 sequence reads: CASSEGGVLSGANVLTF. The CDR3 bases are TGTGCCAGCAGTGAAGGAGGAGTCCTCTCTGGGGCCAACGTCCTGACTTTC.